The clone carrying this T cell receptor (beta chain) was counted at least ten times. Arm-PCR of CDR3 regions and iRepertoire HTBI primers were used to build TCR beta libraries. TCRdb passed the multiplex PCR reads through MiXCR, listing each CDR3 protein once. The repertoire holds 350,000 to 450,000 distinct CDR3 sequences, approximately 16% seen once, with 25% to 30% in the top ten. This specimen comes from a study of regulatory T cells in long-lasting Graves disease. Regarding time point: newly diagnosed GD, antithyroid drugs for less than 3 months. Extracted PBMC RNA gave rise to the TCR library. The sample was also linked to a second study, of T cells in Graves' hyperthyroidism and ophthalmopathy.

The material sequenced was peripheral blood mononuclear cells (PBMCs), taken at new diagnosis, from a patient treated with antithyroid drugs. The source is a man aged 40-55 years with Graves disease.

The CDR3 nucleotides read TGTGCCAGCAGTCTACGGGACAGGAACCGGGAGACCCAGTACTTC. Its protein is CASSLRDRNRETQYF. This rearrangement joins TRBV12-3 or TRBV12-4 to TRBJ2-5; 8 bases align to TRBD1. The CDR3 has 15 residues. The J segment lost 5 bases and the V segment lost 5 bases, leaving 10 bases of the junction unmatched.